The 24 T cell receptor beta chains below were found in one sample sequenced in a study of cytomegalovirus exposure and HLA in healthy donors (dated by TCRdb to the late 2010s). Libraries were built with the immunoSEQ multiplex PCR assay. A mixture of 60 forward primers for TCR Vbeta segments and 13 reverse primers for TCR Jbeta segments was used in the multiplex PCR. TCRdb's version of the immuneACCESS table is confined to in-frame rearrangements and falls short of the full clone set. An unresolved V gene accounts for under half of the shortfall where checked; the remainder is of unknown origin. This sample is represented by some 140,000 clones; around 81% of them were singletons. Together, the top ten hold around 5.6% of the sample. Sequencing was performed on PBMCs. All receptors come from a woman in her 40s in good health and CMV-seropositive.

V and J are TRBV2 and TRBJ2-7; TRBD2 matches at 13 bases. V shed 5 bases and J 6 bases; nucleotides not matched to a gene: 13. CDR1 is SNHLY, CDR2 FYNNEI, per germline. The CDR3 length is 17 residues. CDR3 DNA sequence: TGTGCCAGCAGTCAACTAGCGGGAGGGCTCGGCGGAGGCGAGCAGTACTTC. As protein: CASSQLAGGLGGGEQYF.

The table lists this clone with many counts. This chain connects TRBV5-1 to TRBJ2-7, with a possible D match to TRBD2 (5 bases). V was shortened by 1 base and J by 0 bases, with 11 bases between the two germline ends. The CDR3 has 15 residues. CDR1 and CDR2 from the germline V gene are SGHRS and YFSETQ. The CDR3 region is CASSLTAASSYEQYF. The CDR3 nucleotides are TGCGCCAGCAGCTTGACAGCGGCGAGCTCCTACGAGCAGTACTTC.

The chain is built from TRBV5-4 and TRBJ2-1; 15 bases agree with TRBD2. This CDR3 contains 16 residues. Per germline, CDR1 SGHNT and CDR2 YYREEE (reference sequence). With V trimmed by 4 bases and J by 2 bases, 1 base remained unmatched. In DNA form, the CDR3 reads TGTGCCAGCAGCGGGACTAGCGGGAGGACCTACAATGAGCAGTTCTTC. This codes for CASSGTSGRTYNEQFF.

Notes on this clone: Other DNA sequences within the sample encode an identical CDR3. V is TRBV29-1 and J is TRBJ2-7; TRBD2 aligns across 11 bases. CDR1 and CDR2 (germline): SQVTM, ANQGSEA. The CDR3 is made up of 14 amino acids. V lost 3 bases to trimming and J lost 1 base; unmatched junction nucleotides: 2. In DNA, the CDR3 is TGCAGCGTTGATACTAGCGGGAGTTCCTACGAGCAGTACTTC. Translation gives CSVDTSGSSYEQYF.

The chain uses TRBV2 and TRBJ2-7; 12 bases are a match to TRBD2. There are 16 residues in the CDR3. The germline V gene has CDR1 SNHLY and CDR2 FYNNEI. Trimming cost V 3 bases and J 6 bases; bases outside gene matches: 9. Written as DNA, the CDR3 is TGTGCCAGCAGTGACTTGACTAGCGGGAGTATGGGCGAGCAGTACTTC. Its protein product is CASSDLTSGSMGEQYF.

The V gene is TRBV19, the J gene TRBJ2-2; 8 bases line up with TRBD1. Germline V gene sequence: CDR1 LNHDA, CDR2 SQIVND (reference sequence). There are 14 residues in the CDR3. V gave up 3 bases and J gave up 6 bases; unmatched junction bases: 3. The DNA of the CDR3 is TGTGCCAGTAGTATGCTACAGGGGGCCGGGGAGCTGTTTTTT. Residues: CASSMLQGAGELFF.

The V and J genes are TRBV5-1 and TRBJ2-7; a weak D match, TRBD2 (5 bases). CDR1 and CDR2 (germline): SGHRS, YFSETQ. The CDR3 consists of 15 residues. V was clipped by 4 bases and J by 0 bases, with 14 bases between them. This chain's CDR3 is CASSLGLGSSYEQYF. The DNA of the CDR3 is TGCGCCAGCAGCCTCGGACTGGGGAGCTCCTACGAGCAGTACTTC.

This chain links TRBV19 with TRBJ2-3, with D unclear. The V gene lost 3 bases and the J gene lost 1 base, with 5 bases spanning the gap. Germline V gene data show CDR1 as LNHDA and CDR2 as SQIVND (reference sequence). The CDR3 loop spans 13 amino acids. The DNA of the CDR3 is TGTGCCAGTAGTATTCCCGGCACAGATACGCAGTATTTT. It yields the protein CASSIPGTDTQYF.

V gene TRBV19 combines with J gene TRBJ2-1; 14 nucleotides align to TRBD2. Germline CDR1 is LNHDA and CDR2 is SQIVND (reference sequence). J was trimmed by 8 bases and V by 6 bases; bases with no gene match: 3. The CDR3 runs to 14 residues. Written as DNA, the CDR3 is TGTGCCAGTAGGGGGACTAGCGGGAGCGATGAGCAGTTCTTC. Its protein is CASRGTSGSDEQFF. Drawing the rest from reference TRBV19 and TRBJ2-1, the complete variable domain is DGGITQSPKYLFRKEGQNVTLSCEQNLNHDAMYWYRQDPGQGLRLIYYSQIVNDFQKGDIAEGYSVSREKKESFPLTVTSAQKNPTAFYLCASRGTSGSDEQFFGPGTRLTVL.

The chain has TRBV6-4 and TRBJ2-3, with D possibly matching TRBD2 (6 bases). Germline CDR1 MRHNA, CDR2 SNTAGT. The CDR3 length is 15 residues. V lost 0 bases and J 6 bases, leaving 13 bases between the germline ends. In DNA form, the CDR3 reads TGTGCCAGCAGTGACTCGGAGGGCTCAGGGGATACGCAGTATTTT. It encodes CASSDSEGSGDTQYF.

With regard to this clone: At one of its ends the junction is not consistent with the germline gene, which may arise from a read error. The CDR3 is CASSLRGSSLF. Here the CDR3 DNA reads TGTGCCAGCAGCTTAAGAGGGAGTTCCCTCTTC. The chain is built from TRBV7-2 and TRBJ2-1; D might be TRBD2 (5 bases). There are 11 residues in the CDR3. The germline V gene encodes CDR1 SGHTA and CDR2 FQGNSA.

The V and J genes are TRBV9 and TRBJ2-3; tentatively, D is TRBD2 (7 bases). This CDR3 has 15 amino acids. Germline loops: CDR1 SGDLS, CDR2 YYNGEE. Trimming took off 4 bases at V and 6 bases at J, with 18 bases between the two ends. The CDR3 sequence is CASSTKRGGSDTQYF. The CDR3 nucleotides read TGTGCCAGCAGCACCAAGAGGGGGGGAAGCGATACGCAGTATTTT.

The V and J genes are TRBV29-1 and TRBJ2-1; 15 nucleotides agree with TRBD2. This CDR3 spans 16 amino acids. V trimming: 4 bases; J trimming: 7 bases; junction bases outside the gene matches: 8. Germline V gene data show CDR1 as SQVTM and CDR2 as ANQGSEA. The CDR3 bases are TGCAGCGTTGTTTGGAGGACTAGCGGGAGGGAGAATGAGCAGTTCTTC. Protein: CSVVWRTSGRENEQFF.

V gene TRBV28 combines with J gene TRBJ1-1; 9 bases are a match to TRBD1. Germline CDR1 and CDR2: MDHEN and SYDVKM. Unmatched junction bases numbered 6, after V lost 5 bases and J lost 2 bases. CDR3 length equals 15 residues. This chain's CDR3 is CASSDRTGDNTEAFF. CDR3 sequence (DNA): TGTGCCAGCAGTGACCGGACAGGGGATAACACTGAAGCTTTCTTT. The whole variable domain, remainder taken from reference TRBV28 and TRBJ1-1, is DVKVTQSSRYLVKRTGEKVFLECVQDMDHENMFWYRQDPGLGLRLIYFSYDVKMKEKGDIPEGYSVSREKKERFSLILESASTNQTSMYLCASSDRTGDNTEAFFGQGTRLTVV.

The CDR3, as DNA: TGTGCCAGCAGCGTCCTGGACAGGGGAGGGACTGAAGCTTTCTTT. Its protein product is CASSVLDRGGTEAFF. The rearrangement links TRBV9 to TRBJ1-1; TRBD1 aligns across 9 bases. J lost 5 bases, V lost 2 bases, and 7 bases had no gene match. The CDR3 extends over 15 amino acids. The germline V gene encodes CDR1 SGDLS and CDR2 YYNGEE. The full variable domain, its missing parts supplied by reference TRBV9 and TRBJ1-1, is DSGVTQTPKHLITATGQRVTLRCSPRSGDLSVYWYQQSLDQGLQFLIQYYNGEERAKGNILERFSAQQFPDLHSELNLSSLELGDSALYFCASSVLDRGGTEAFFGQGTRLTVV.

The genes are TRBV28 and TRBJ2-5, with 10 bases that match TRBD1. The CDR3 is 12 amino acids. V was clipped by 3 bases and J by 13 bases; unmatched bases: 5. CDR1 and CDR2 (germline): MDHEN, SYDVKM. The CDR3 sequence: CASSLGQGRPYF. The CDR3 region has the DNA TGTGCCAGCAGTTTGGGACAGGGGAGGCCGTACTTC.

The chain joins TRBV7-9 to TRBJ2-1; a weak D match, TRBD1 (6 bases). The germline CDR1 and CDR2 sequences are SEHNR and FQNEAQ (reference sequence). The CDR3 extends over 13 amino acids. The V and J ends lost 5 bases and 7 bases respectively, with 12 bases between them. CDR3 in amino acids: CASSPGQANEQFF. The CDR3 nucleotides are TGTGCCAGCAGCCCGGGACAAGCGAATGAGCAGTTCTTC.

The V and J genes are TRBV30 and TRBJ2-3; 7 bases line up with TRBD2. Per germline, CDR1 GTSNPN and CDR2 SVGIG (reference sequence). After removal of 0 bases from V and 5 bases from J, the junction contained 8 bases not matched to a gene. There are 15 residues in the CDR3. As DNA, the CDR3 is TGTGCCTGGAGTGTAAGAGCGGGAATGGGAGATACGCAGTATTTT. It is translated as CAWSVRAGMGDTQYF.

This chain connects TRBV5-4 to TRBJ1-2; TRBD1 is a possible D gene (6 bases). Germline-derived CDR1 and CDR2 are SGHNT and YYREEE (reference sequence). V lost 2 bases and J lost 4, with 15 bases in between. CDR3 length equals 15 residues. CDR3 nucleotide sequence: TGTGCCAGCAGCTTAGGGGGGGGAGGTGGCTATGGCTACACCTTC. Amino acid sequence: CASSLGGGGGYGYTF.

This chain uses TRBV10-3 with TRBJ2-2, with 9 nucleotides matching TRBD2. The CDR3 sequence is 16 residues long. Germline values: CDR1 ENHRY, CDR2 SYGVKD. V was pared by 10 bases and J by 5 bases, with 14 bases of the junction left unmatched. The CDR3 DNA reads TGTGCCACGCGAGGGGTAGCGGGAGAGGGAACCGGGGAGCTGTTTTTT. It codes for CATRGVAGEGTGELFF.

The chain joins TRBV18 to TRBJ2-3, with 9 bases matching TRBD2. The germline V gene encodes CDR1 KGHSH and CDR2 LQKENI. This CDR3 contains 16 residues. V was clipped by 1 base and J by 2 bases; unmatched bases: 4. In DNA, the CDR3 is TGTGCCAGCTCACCACTAGCGGGAGATGTCACAGATACGCAGTATTTT. Translated: CASSPLAGDVTDTQYF.

The gene calls are TRBV13 and TRBJ1-5; D is ambiguous. V gave up 0 bases and J gave up 4 bases, with 7 bases separating them. CDR3 length: 14 residues. Germline CDR1 PRHDT, CDR2 FYEKMQ (reference sequence). CDR3 DNA: TGTGCCAGCAGCTTAGGTTCCGGGAATCAGCCCCAGCATTTT. Amino acid sequence: CASSLGSGNQPQHF.

The chain combines TRBV5-5 with TRBJ2-1, with 7 positions matching TRBD1. Germline trimming cut 2 bases from V and 8 bases from J; bases unmatched to any gene: 4. There are 13 residues in the CDR3. Germline lookup yields CDR1 SGHKS and CDR2 YYEKEE (reference sequence). CDR3 protein: CASSLTTGDEQFF. CDR3 coding DNA: TGTGCCAGCAGCTTAACAACAGGGGATGAGCAGTTCTTC.

The chain is built from TRBV15 and TRBJ1-2; TRBD1 might be the D (6 bases). Germline V gene lookup returns CDR1 LNHNV and CDR2 YYDKDF (reference sequence). This CDR3 has 14 amino acids. Between the trimmed V and J ends, which lost 3 bases and 6 bases, there was a span of 14 bases. The CDR3 coding sequence is TGTGCCACCAGCAGTCGACAGGTTTACCATGGCTACACCTTC. Its protein is CATSSRQVYHGYTF.